The sequence of this T cell receptor beta chain was determined in a study of blood T cell repertoires in COVID-19. The sample holds a few counts of this clone. The trim removed 0 bases at V and 2 bases at J, leaving 7 bases unmatched. This CDR3 spans 17 amino acids. Germline values: CDR1 LGHNA, CDR2 YNFKEQ. In the authors' workflow: Amplified reference gene primers provided the basis for estimating nucleated cell counts. Profiling relied on immunoSEQ multiplex PCR, and the TCRdb table lists in-frame clones only, not all of them. The V and J calls and clone size are taken from that table; D and trimming were inferred from the DNA. The sample has 150,000 to 200,000 clones, about 87% seen once.

The specimen was peripheral blood. The clonotype was recovered from a young man with active or convalescent COVID-19. This chain links TRBV4-2 with TRBJ2-3, with 8 positions matching TRBD2. The CDR3 DNA reads as TGTGCCAGCAGCCAAGAGGTGGCGGGGGGTGCCACAGATACGCAGTATTTT. Translation: CASSQEVAGGATDTQYF.